Below, 12 T cell receptor beta chains from the same sample are listed, as sequenced in a study. Using its own MiXCR run on the 5' RACE reads, TCRdb lists one record per CDR3 protein. This table holds tens of thousands of distinct CDR3 sequences, roughly 29% found once. Sequencing was carried out using memory CD4+ T cells sorted from a lymph node. Noted subset: memory CD4+ T cells, CD4+CD45RO+CD25-. All receptors come from a female donor with breast cancer.

This clonotype was found a few times. This chain links TRBV28 with TRBJ2-7, with D unresolved. The V end was cut by 9 bases, the J end by 3 bases, with 18 bases between. Germline CDR1 MDHEN, CDR2 SYDVKM. CDR3 length equals 14 residues. In DNA, the CDR3 is TGTGCCAGTGGAGTACTATCGTGGTTCTACGAGCAGTACTTC. Its translation is CASGVLSWFYEQYF.

This clonotype was seen more than once but under ten times. The genes are TRBV15 and TRBJ2-5, with D possibly being TRBD1 (6 bases). The V end was cut by 6 bases, the J end by 1 base, with 12 bases between. Germline CDR1 is LNHNV and CDR2 is YYDKDF (reference sequence). The CDR3 is 14 amino acids. CDR3 region: CATSHRTAQETQYF. In DNA, the CDR3 is TGTGCCACCAGTCATAGGACAGCCCAAGAGACCCAGTACTTC.

The rearrangement uses TRBV9 and TRBJ2-7; tentative D call: TRBD1 (5 bases). Trimming removed 4 bases from V and 2 bases from J, with 13 bases in between. The length of the CDR3 is 14 residues. Germline CDR1 SGDLS, CDR2 YYNGEE. The CDR3 loop is CASSPLVGAYEQYF. CDR3 nucleotides: TGTGCCAGCAGCCCCCTCGTAGGGGCCTACGAGCAGTACTTC.

V is TRBV7-9 and J is TRBJ2-5; 7 bases align to TRBD1. The CDR3 is 17 amino acids. Losses at the gene ends were 6 bases for V and 5 bases for J; bases not matched to a gene: 18. Germline values: CDR1 SEHNR, CDR2 FQNEAQ (reference sequence). CDR3 residues: CASSSTARDSFTETQYF. The CDR3 DNA follows: TGTGCCAGCAGTTCCACTGCCCGGGACAGTTTTACGGAGACCCAGTACTTC.

In its sample, this clonotype was seen a few times. The V call is TRBV11-3, the J call TRBJ2-2, with D tentatively TRBD1 (6 bases). CDR3 size: 15 residues. The ends were cut back, 5 bases at V and 3 bases at J, with 13 bases in the middle. The germline gives CDR1 SGHNT, CDR2 YENEEA. The DNA for the CDR3 is TGTGCCAGCAGCGCCCGGGACACTGACACCGGGGAGCTGTTTTTT. Translation: CASSARDTDTGELFF. Together with reference TRBV11-3 and TRBJ2-2, the CDR3 gives the full variable domain: EAGVVQSPRYKIIEKKQPVAFWCNPISGHNTLYWYLQNLGQGPELLIRYENEEAVDDSQLPKDRFSAERLKGVDSTLKIQPAELGDSAVYLCASSARDTDTGELFFGEGSRLTVL.

This clonotype was counted only a few times. The chain couples TRBV27 to TRBJ1-2, with 9 bases aligning to TRBD1. CDR1 is MNHEY, CDR2 SMNVEV, per germline (reference sequence). The CDR3 contains 18 residues. With V trimmed by 4 bases and J by 0 bases, 12 bases remained unmatched. CDR3 nucleotide sequence: TGTGCCAGCAGTTGGGGCGCGGGGACAGGGCCTGCTAACTATGGCTACACCTTC. This sequence encodes CASSWGAGTGPANYGYTF.

The CDR3 DNA is TGTGCCAGCAGCCCGTTGGGAGTAGGCGAGCAGTACTTC. The encoded protein is CASSPLGVGEQYF. This chain joins TRBV7-2 and TRBJ2-7; TRBD2 is a possible D gene (5 bases). In germline, CDR1 is SGHTA, CDR2 FQGNSA. This CDR3 comprises 13 residues. Between the trimmed V and J ends, which lost 5 bases and 6 bases, there was a span of 14 bases.

This clonotype was seen a few times. This chain uses TRBV13 with TRBJ2-4; a possible D gene is TRBD2 (6 bases). This CDR3 comprises 17 residues. Deletions cut 0 bases from V and 0 bases from J, with 12 bases between. CDR1 is PRHDT, CDR2 FYEKMQ, per germline (reference sequence). CDR3 nucleotide sequence: TGTGCCAGCAGCTTAGGCCAAGGTAGCGGAGCCAAAAACATTCAGTACTTC. Translated, it gives CASSLGQGSGAKNIQYF.

The chain couples TRBV12-3 or TRBV12-4 to TRBJ1-1, with D unresolved. The CDR3 length is 13 residues. Trimming removed 2 bases from V and 7 bases from J, with 11 bases in between. The CDR3 sequence is CASSLYGNNEAFF. CDR3 coding DNA: TGTGCCAGCAGTTTATACGGGAATAATGAAGCTTTCTTT.

This sequence joins TRBV7-9 and TRBJ1-2; D is possibly TRBD1 (6 bases). The CDR3 totals 11 residues. In germline, CDR1 is SEHNR, CDR2 FQNEAQ (reference sequence). V dropped 4 bases and J dropped 6 bases, with 6 bases sitting between them. This CDR3 is CASSSGDGYTF. The CDR3 coding sequence is TGTGCCAGCAGCTCAGGGGATGGCTACACCTTC.

The V gene is TRBV29-1, the J gene TRBJ2-1, with TRBD1 matching 7 bases. This CDR3 contains 14 residues. Germline-derived CDR1 and CDR2 are SQVTM and ANQGSEA. J was trimmed by 2 bases and V by 4 bases; bases with no gene match: 5. The CDR3 here is CSVAQGITYNEQFF. As DNA, the CDR3 is TGCAGCGTTGCACAGGGGATCACCTACAATGAGCAGTTCTTC.

V is TRBV3-1 and J is TRBJ1-2; D is possibly TRBD1 (5 bases). In germline, CDR1 is LGHDT, CDR2 YNNKEL (reference sequence). Trimming cost V 4 bases and J 8 bases, with 14 bases left between them. The CDR3 spans 13 residues. DNA of the CDR3: TGTGCCAGCAGCCGGAGGGAGGGGCAAGGCTACACCTTC. Its translation is CASSRREGQGYTF. The whole variable domain, filled in from reference TRBV3-1 and TRBJ1-2, reads DTAVSQTPKYLVTQMGNDKSIKCEQNLGHDTMYWYKQDSKKFLKIMFSYNNKELIINETVPNRFSPKSPDKAHLNLHINSLELGDSAVYFCASSRREGQGYTFGSGTRLTVV.